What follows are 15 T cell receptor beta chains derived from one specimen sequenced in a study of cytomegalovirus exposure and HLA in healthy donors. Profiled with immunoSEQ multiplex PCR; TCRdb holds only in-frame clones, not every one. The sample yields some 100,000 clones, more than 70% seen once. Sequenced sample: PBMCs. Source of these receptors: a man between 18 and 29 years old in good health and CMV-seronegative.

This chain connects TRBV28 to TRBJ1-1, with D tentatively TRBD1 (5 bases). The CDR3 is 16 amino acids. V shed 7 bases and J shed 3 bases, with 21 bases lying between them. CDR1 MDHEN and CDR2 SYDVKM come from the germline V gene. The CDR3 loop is CASNPPPGHGDTEAFF. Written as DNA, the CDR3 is TGTGCCAGCAACCCACCCCCAGGGCACGGTGACACTGAAGCTTTCTTT.

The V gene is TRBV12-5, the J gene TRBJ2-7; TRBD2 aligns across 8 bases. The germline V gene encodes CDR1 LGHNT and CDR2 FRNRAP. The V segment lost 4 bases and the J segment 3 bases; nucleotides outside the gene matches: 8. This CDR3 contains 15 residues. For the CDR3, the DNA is TGTGCTAGTGGTTCCGGGGGGGTAACCTACTACGAGCAGTACTTC. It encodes CASGSGGVTYYEQYF.

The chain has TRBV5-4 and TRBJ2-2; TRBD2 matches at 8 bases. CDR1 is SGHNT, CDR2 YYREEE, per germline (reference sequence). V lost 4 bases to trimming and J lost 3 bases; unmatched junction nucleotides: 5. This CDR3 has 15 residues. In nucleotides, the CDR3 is TGTGCCAGCAGCCCCTCGGGGGGGGACACCGGGGAGCTGTTTTTT. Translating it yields CASSPSGGDTGELFF.

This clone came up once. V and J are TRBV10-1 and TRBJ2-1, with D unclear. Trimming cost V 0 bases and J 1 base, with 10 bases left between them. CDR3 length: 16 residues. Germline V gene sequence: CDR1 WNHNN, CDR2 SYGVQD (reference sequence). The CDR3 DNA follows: TGCGCCAGCAGTGAGTCTACACCCTGGTCCTACAATGAGCAGTTCTTC. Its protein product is CASSESTPWSYNEQFF.

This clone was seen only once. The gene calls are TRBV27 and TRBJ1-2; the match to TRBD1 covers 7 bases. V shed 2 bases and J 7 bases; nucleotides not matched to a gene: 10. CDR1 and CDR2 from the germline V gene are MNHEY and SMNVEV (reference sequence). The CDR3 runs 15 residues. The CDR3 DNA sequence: TGTGCCAGCAGTTTAGGGCCAGGGGGTTTCTCTGGCTACACCTTC. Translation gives CASSLGPGGFSGYTF.

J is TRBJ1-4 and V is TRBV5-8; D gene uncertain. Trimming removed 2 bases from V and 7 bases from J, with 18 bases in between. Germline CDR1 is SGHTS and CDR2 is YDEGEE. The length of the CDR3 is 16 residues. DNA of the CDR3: TGTGCCAGCAGCTTTTCCCAAGGCGGTTTTAGTGAAAAACTGTTTTTT. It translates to CASSFSQGGFSEKLFF.

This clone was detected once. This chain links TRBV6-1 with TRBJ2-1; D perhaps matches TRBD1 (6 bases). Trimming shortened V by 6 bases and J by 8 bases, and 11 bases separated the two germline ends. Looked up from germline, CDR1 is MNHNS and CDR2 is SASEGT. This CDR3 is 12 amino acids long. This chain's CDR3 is CASSWGQDEQFF. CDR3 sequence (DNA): TGTGCCAGCAGCTGGGGGCAAGATGAGCAGTTCTTC.

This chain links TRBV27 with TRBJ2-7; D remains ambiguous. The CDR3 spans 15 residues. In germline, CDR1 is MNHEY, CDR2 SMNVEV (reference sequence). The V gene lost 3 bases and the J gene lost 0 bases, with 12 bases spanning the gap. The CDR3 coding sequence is TGTGCCAGCAGTTTTAGCCACTCCAGCTCCTACGAGCAGTACTTC. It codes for CASSFSHSSSYEQYF.

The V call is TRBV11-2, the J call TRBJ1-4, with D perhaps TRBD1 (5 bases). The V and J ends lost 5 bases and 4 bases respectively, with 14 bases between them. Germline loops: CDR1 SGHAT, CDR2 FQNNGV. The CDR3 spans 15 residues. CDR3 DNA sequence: TGTGCCAGCAGCCCGGCGTGGGGGGGTAATGAAAAACTGTTTTTT. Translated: CASSPAWGGNEKLFF.

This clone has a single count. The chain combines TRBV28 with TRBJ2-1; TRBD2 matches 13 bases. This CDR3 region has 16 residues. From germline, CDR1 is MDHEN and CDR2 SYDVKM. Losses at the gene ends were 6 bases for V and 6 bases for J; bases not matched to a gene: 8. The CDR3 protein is CASSQPGLAGTNEQFF. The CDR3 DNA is TGTGCCAGCAGCCAACCGGGACTAGCGGGAACCAATGAGCAGTTCTTC.

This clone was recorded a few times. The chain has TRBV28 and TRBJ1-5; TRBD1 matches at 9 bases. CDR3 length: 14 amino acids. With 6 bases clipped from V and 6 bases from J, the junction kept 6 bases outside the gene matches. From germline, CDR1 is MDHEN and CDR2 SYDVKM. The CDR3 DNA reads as TGTGCCAGCAGGACGGGACAGGGAAGTCAGCCCCAGCATTTT. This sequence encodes CASRTGQGSQPQHF. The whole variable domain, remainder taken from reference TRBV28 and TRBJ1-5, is DVKVTQSSRYLVKRTGEKVFLECVQDMDHENMFWYRQDPGLGLRLIYFSYDVKMKEKGDIPEGYSVSREKKERFSLILESASTNQTSMYLCASRTGQGSQPQHFGDGTRLSIL.

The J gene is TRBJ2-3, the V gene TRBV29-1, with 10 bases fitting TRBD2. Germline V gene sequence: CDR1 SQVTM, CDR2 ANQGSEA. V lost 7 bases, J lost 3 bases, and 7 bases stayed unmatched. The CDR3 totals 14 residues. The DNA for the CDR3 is TGCAGCGCAACCGGGACTAGCGAAACAGATACGCAGTATTTT. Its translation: CSATGTSETDTQYF.

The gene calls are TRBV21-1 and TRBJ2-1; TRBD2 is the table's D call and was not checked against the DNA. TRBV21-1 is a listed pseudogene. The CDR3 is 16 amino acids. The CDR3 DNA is TGTGCCAGCCGAGAAATAGCGGGAGGGTCCTACAATGAGCAGTTCTTC. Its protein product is CASREIAGGSYNEQFF.

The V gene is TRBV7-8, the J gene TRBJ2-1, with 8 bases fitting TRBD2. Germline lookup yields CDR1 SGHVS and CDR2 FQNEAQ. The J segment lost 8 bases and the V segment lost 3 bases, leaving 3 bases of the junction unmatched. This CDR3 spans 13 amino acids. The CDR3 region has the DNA TGTGCCAGCAGCTTTGGACTAGCTCATGAGCAGTTCTTC. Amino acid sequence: CASSFGLAHEQFF.

CDR3 protein: CSVEDRGDRSYEQYF. CDR3 in DNA: TGCAGCGTTGAAGATCGCGGGGACAGGTCCTACGAGCAGTACTTC. The chain carries TRBV29-1 and TRBJ2-7; 8 nucleotides line up with TRBD1. Germline V lookup: CDR1 SQVTM, CDR2 ANQGSEA. J gave up 1 base and V 0 bases, and 5 bases lay outside the gene matches. The CDR3 runs to 15 residues.